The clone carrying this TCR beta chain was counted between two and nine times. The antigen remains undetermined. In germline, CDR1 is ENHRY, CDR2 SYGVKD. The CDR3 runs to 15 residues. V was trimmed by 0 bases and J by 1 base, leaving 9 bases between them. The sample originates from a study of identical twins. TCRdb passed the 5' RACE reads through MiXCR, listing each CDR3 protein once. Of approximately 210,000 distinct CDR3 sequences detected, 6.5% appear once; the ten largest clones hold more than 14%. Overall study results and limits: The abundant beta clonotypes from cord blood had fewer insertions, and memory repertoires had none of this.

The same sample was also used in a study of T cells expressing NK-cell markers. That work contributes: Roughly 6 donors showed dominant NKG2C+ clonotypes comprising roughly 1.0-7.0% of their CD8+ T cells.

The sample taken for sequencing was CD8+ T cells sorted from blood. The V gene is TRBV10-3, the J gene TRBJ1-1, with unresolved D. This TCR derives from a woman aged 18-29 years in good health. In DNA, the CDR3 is TGTGCCATCAGTGAGTCAGGAGGAGGGAACACTGAAGCTTTCTTT. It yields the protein CAISESGGGNTEAFF.